This passage covers 24 T cell receptor beta chains from one sample sequenced in a study of CD8 T cells in Susac syndrome. It was with random hexamers that 0.5 to 1 ug RNA was reverse transcribed. MiXCR, applied by TCRdb to the immunoSEQ multiplex PCR reads, yields one record per CDR3 protein. Here the sample spans approximately 230,000 distinct CDR3 sequences, over 85% being singletons. The sequencing input was CD4+ T cells from PBMCs. The receptors here all came from a human donor with multiple sclerosis.

The chain is built from TRBV6-5 and TRBJ1-1, with unresolved D. V was trimmed by 4 bases and J by 2 bases, leaving 11 bases between them. Germline V CDR1 and CDR2: MNHEY, SVGAGI. The CDR3 consists of 14 residues. The CDR3, as DNA: TGTGCCAGCAGTTTTAGGCTGACTAACACTGAAGCTTTCTTT. Translated, it gives CASSFRLTNTEAFF.

This chain links TRBV30 with TRBJ1-2, with D possibly matching TRBD1 (5 bases). Per germline, CDR1 GTSNPN and CDR2 SVGIG (reference sequence). V lost 8 bases, J lost 7 bases, and 8 bases lay in between. The CDR3 consists of 9 residues. The CDR3 sequence: CAGGPGYTF. The CDR3 coding sequence is TGTGCCGGGGGACCTGGCTACACCTTC.

The chain links TRBV5-4 to TRBJ2-1; no clear D gene. CDR1 is SGHNT, CDR2 YYREEE, per germline (reference sequence). The CDR3 has 14 residues. V was shortened by 5 bases and J by 5 bases, with 14 bases between the two germline ends. The CDR3 reads CASSLSEPNNEQFF. The DNA for the CDR3 is TGTGCCAGCAGTTTATCAGAACCTAACAATGAGCAGTTCTTC. Drawing the rest from reference TRBV5-4 and TRBJ2-1, the complete variable domain is ETGVTQSPTHLIKTRGQQVTLRCSSQSGHNTVSWYQQALGQGPQFIFQYYREEENGRGNFPPRFSGLQFPNYSSELNVNALELDDSALYLCASSLSEPNNEQFFGPGTRLTVL.

This chain uses TRBV19 with TRBJ2-1, with TRBD2 identical over 7 bases. CDR3 length: 19 residues. J was trimmed by 5 bases and V by 6 bases; bases with no gene match: 22. Germline V lookup: CDR1 LNHDA, CDR2 SQIVND (reference sequence). The DNA of the CDR3 is TGTGCCAGTAGCCCGGGACTAAATCCAGACTCATTTCTTCACAATGAGCAGTTCTTC. Protein: CASSPGLNPDSFLHNEQFF. Drawing the rest from reference TRBV19 and TRBJ2-1, the complete variable domain is DGGITQSPKYLFRKEGQNVTLSCEQNLNHDAMYWYRQDPGQGLRLIYYSQIVNDFQKGDIAEGYSVSREKKESFPLTVTSAQKNPTAFYLCASSPGLNPDSFLHNEQFFGPGTRLTVL.

The chain has TRBV29-1 and TRBJ2-1; a possible D gene is TRBD1 (6 bases). The CDR3 is made up of 15 amino acids. V lost 5 bases and J 0 bases, leaving 14 bases between the germline ends. CDR1 is SQVTM, CDR2 ANQGSEA, per germline. Here the CDR3 DNA reads TGCAGCGTTTACCCGGGACACAGCTCCTACAATGAGCAGTTCTTC. Amino acid sequence: CSVYPGHSSYNEQFF.

This sequence joins TRBV12-3 or TRBV12-4 and TRBJ2-2; 7 positions match TRBD2. CDR3 size: 15 residues. The V and J ends lost 10 bases and 0 bases, in that order; junction bases with no gene match: 8. For the CDR3, the DNA is TGTGCCACCCAGGGACGGGAGGCGAACACCGGGGAGCTGTTTTTT. It specifies CATQGREANTGELFF.

The chain links TRBV7-2 to TRBJ1-2; possibly TRBD1 for D (5 bases). V lost 1 base and J 8 bases, leaving 8 bases between the germline ends. Germline V gene data show CDR1 as SGHTA and CDR2 as FQGNSA. The CDR3 is 12 residues long. The CDR3 loop reads CASSLVGTGYTF. In DNA form, the CDR3 reads TGTGCCAGCAGCTTAGTGGGGACCGGCTACACCTTC. Variable domain in full (rest from reference TRBV7-2 and TRBJ1-2): GAGVSQSPSNKVTEKGKDVELRCDPISGHTALYWYRQSLGQGLEFLIYFQGNSAPDKSGLPSDRFSAERTGGSVSTLTIQRTQQEDSAVYLCASSLVGTGYTFGSGTRLTVV.

In DNA form, the CDR3 reads TGCAGCGTTGACCGAGGGGGTGGGATCGAAGAGACCCAGTACTTC. Translation: CSVDRGGGIEETQYF. This sequence joins TRBV29-1 and TRBJ2-5, with D possibly TRBD1 on 6 matching bases. Germline V gene data show CDR1 as SQVTM and CDR2 as ANQGSEA. This CDR3 contains 15 residues. Deletions cut 3 bases from V and 3 bases from J, with 17 bases between.

This clonotype was observed a single time. This chain connects TRBV29-1 to TRBJ2-2, with 7 bases matching TRBD2. The CDR3 sequence is 16 residues long. V lost 4 bases to trimming and J lost 4 bases; unmatched junction nucleotides: 12. CDR1 and CDR2 (germline): SQVTM, ANQGSEA. CDR3: CSVVGQGGLGTGELFF. The CDR3 nucleotides are TGCAGCGTTGTGGGCCAGGGAGGGTTAGGCACCGGGGAGCTGTTTTTT.

This chain joins TRBV11-2 and TRBJ1-1, with D unclear. Looked up from germline, CDR1 is SGHAT and CDR2 is FQNNGV. V lost 2 bases, J lost 2 bases, and 18 bases lay in between. The CDR3 is 17 amino acids. CDR3 coding DNA: TGTGCCAGCAGCTTAACCGTCCCGGCGGGTCCAAACACTGAAGCTTTCTTT. Translating gives CASSLTVPAGPNTEAFF.

CDR3 sequence (DNA): TGTGCCAGCAGCACCCACGTTGGACTCAAAGAGCAGTTCTTC. Encoded protein: CASSTHVGLKEQFF. This chain connects TRBV7-2 to TRBJ2-1, with TRBD2 as a possible D gene (5 bases). V gave up 5 bases and J gave up 10 bases, with 18 bases separating them. CDR1 SGHTA and CDR2 FQGNSA come from the germline V gene. The CDR3 contains 14 residues.

The rearrangement links TRBV7-8 to TRBJ1-6; the D is unclear. There are 16 residues in the CDR3. Germline V gives CDR1 SGHVS, CDR2 FQNEAQ. V was cut by 5 bases and J by 0 bases, with 11 bases left in between. Here the CDR3 DNA reads TGTGCCAGCAGCGCCACAGCGGGCTCCTATAATTCACCCCTCCACTTT. It is translated as CASSATAGSYNSPLHF.

The CDR3 coding sequence is TGTGCCAGCAGCTCACCGCCCGGGGCCAACGTCCTGACTTTC. This sequence encodes CASSSPPGANVLTF. The V call is TRBV7-6, the J call TRBJ2-6; D uncertain. V shed 4 bases and J shed 4 bases, with 8 bases lying between them. The germline V gene encodes CDR1 SGHVS and CDR2 FNYEAQ. This CDR3 has 14 residues. Combining the CDR3 with reference TRBV7-6 and TRBJ2-6 gives the whole variable domain GAGVSQSPRYKVTKRGQDVALRCDPISGHVSLYWYRQALGQGPEFLTYFNYEAQQDKSGLPNDRFSAERPEGSISTLTIQRTEQRDSAMYRCASSSPPGANVLTFGAGSRLTVL.

The V call is TRBV5-1, the J call TRBJ2-2, with TRBD2 matching over 13 bases. The V and J ends lost 5 bases and 7 bases, in that order; junction bases with no gene match: 11. Germline CDR1 and CDR2: SGHRS and YFSETQ. The CDR3 is 17 residues long. The CDR3 region has the DNA TGCGCCAGCAGATGGGGAGGACTAGCGGGAGTTCACGGGGAGCTGTTTTTT. Its protein is CASRWGGLAGVHGELFF. The entire variable domain, with the rest obtained from reference TRBV5-1 and TRBJ2-2, is as follows: KAGVTQTPRYLIKTRGQQVTLSCSPISGHRSVSWYQQTPGQGLQFLFEYFSETQRNKGNFPGRFSGRQFSNSRSEMNVSTLELGDSALYLCASRWGGLAGVHGELFFGEGSRLTVL.

The chain recombines TRBV20-1 with TRBJ1-2; D remains unclear. The V gene's germline CDR1 is DFQATT and CDR2 SNEGSKA (reference sequence). The CDR3 extends over 12 amino acids. The CDR3 coding sequence is TGCGATGCCTCGAGGAATGACTATGGCTACACCTTC. This gives the protein CDASRNDYGYTF.

This chain joins TRBV24-1 and TRBJ2-2, with TRBD2 identical over 7 bases. Per germline, CDR1 KGHDR and CDR2 SFDVKD. The junction had 7 bases not matched to a gene; V was cut back by 1 base and J by 0 bases. There are 18 residues in the CDR3. CDR3 sequence (DNA): TGTGCCACCAGTGATTTTCTGACTAGCAATGCGAACACCGGGGAGCTGTTTTTT. It codes for CATSDFLTSNANTGELFF.

The rearrangement joins TRBV4-1 to TRBJ2-1; D unresolved. The V end was cut by 2 bases, the J end by 6 bases, with 11 bases between. CDR1 is MGHRA, CDR2 YSYEKL, per germline. The CDR3 is made up of 14 amino acids. The DNA of the CDR3 is TGCGCCAGCAGCCAACCTACTACGTTCAATGAGCAGTTCTTC. Translating it yields CASSQPTTFNEQFF.

The CDR3 region is CASSPPGTALNYGYTF. DNA for the CDR3: TGCGCCAGCAGCCCCCCCGGGACAGCTTTAAACTATGGCTACACCTTC. The chain carries TRBV4-1 and TRBJ1-2; 7 bases align to TRBD1. The trim removed 4 bases at V and 2 bases at J, leaving 10 bases unmatched. Germline assignment: CDR1 MGHRA and CDR2 YSYEKL. The CDR3 contains 16 residues.

The chain recombines TRBV6-6 with TRBJ2-3, with TRBD2 matching 10 bases. V shed 4 bases and J 5 bases; nucleotides not matched to a gene: 6. The CDR3 consists of 15 residues. The germline gives CDR1 MNHNY, CDR2 SVGAGI (reference sequence). The CDR3 bases are TGTGCCAGCAGTTTAGCGGGGGGAGCGGGAGATACGCAGTATTTT. Translated, it gives CASSLAGGAGDTQYF.

This clonotype has just a few counts. The rearrangement links TRBV5-6 to TRBJ1-1; D uncertain. In germline, CDR1 is SGHDT, CDR2 YYEEEE. The ends were cut back, 0 bases at V and 0 bases at J, with 6 bases in the middle. The length of the CDR3 is 14 residues. The CDR3 nucleotides are TGTGCCAGCAGCTTGGCCTCGGTGAACACTGAAGCTTTCTTT. Translation: CASSLASVNTEAFF.

The chain employs TRBV19 and TRBJ2-5; D is unclear. This CDR3 spans 13 amino acids. V gave up 6 bases and J gave up 5 bases, with 13 bases separating them. Looked up from germline, CDR1 is LNHDA and CDR2 is SQIVND (reference sequence). Here the CDR3 DNA reads TGTGCCAGTAGCTCCCTTTCCAGTGAGACCCAGTACTTC. Its protein product is CASSSLSSETQYF.

The chain joins TRBV6-6 to TRBJ2-5, with 7 bases that match TRBD1. The junction had 14 bases not matched to a gene; V was cut back by 10 bases and J by 0 bases. CDR1 MNHNY and CDR2 SVGAGI come from the germline V gene (reference sequence). The length of the CDR3 is 16 residues. The CDR3 sequence: CATHDEGQPYQETQYF. The CDR3 bases are TGTGCCACGCACGACGAGGGACAGCCCTACCAAGAGACCCAGTACTTC.

V and J are TRBV25-1 and TRBJ1-1; no reliable D call. Trimming took off 7 bases at V and 4 bases at J, with 10 bases between the two ends. The germline CDR1 and CDR2 sequences are MGHDK and SYGVNS. This CDR3 has 12 amino acids. CDR3 bases: TGTGCCAGCATGGACCAGGTCACTGAAGCTTTCTTT. This encodes CASMDQVTEAFF.

The count of this clonotype is one. The chain couples TRBV6-4 to TRBJ2-7; possible D gene TRBD1, 6 bases. V lost 1 base and J lost 5, with 15 bases in between. The CDR3 length is 15 residues. In germline, CDR1 is MRHNA, CDR2 SNTAGT. The DNA for the CDR3 is TGTGCCAGCAGTGACTTCAACAGGGTAGGGGACGAGCAGTACTTC. Residues: CASSDFNRVGDEQYF.